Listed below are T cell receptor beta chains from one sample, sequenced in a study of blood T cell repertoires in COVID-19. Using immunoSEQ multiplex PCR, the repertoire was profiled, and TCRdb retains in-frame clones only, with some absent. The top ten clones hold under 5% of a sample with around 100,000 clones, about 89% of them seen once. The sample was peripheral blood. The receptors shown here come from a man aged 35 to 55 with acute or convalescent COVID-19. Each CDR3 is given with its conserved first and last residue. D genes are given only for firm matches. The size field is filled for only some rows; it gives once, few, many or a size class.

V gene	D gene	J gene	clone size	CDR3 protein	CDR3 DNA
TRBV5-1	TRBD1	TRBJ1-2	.	CASSFTGQGYDGYTF	TGCGCCAGCAGCTTCACGGGACAGGGGTATGACGGCTACACCTTC
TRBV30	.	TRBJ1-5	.	CAWSSGGLAPDQPQHF	TGTGCCTGGAGTAGCGGGGGATTGGCCCCGGATCAGCCCCAGCATTTT
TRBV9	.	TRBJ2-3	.	CASSVTGSPSTDTQYF	TGTGCCAGCAGCGTGACCGGGAGCCCTAGCACAGATACGCAGTATTTT
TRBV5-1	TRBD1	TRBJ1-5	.	CASSLVTGGSQPQHF	TGCGCCAGCAGCTTGGTTACAGGGGGCTCTCAGCCCCAGCATTTT
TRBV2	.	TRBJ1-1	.	CASSVTGNTEAFF	TGTGCCAGCAGTGTGACAGGGAACACTGAAGCTTTCTTT
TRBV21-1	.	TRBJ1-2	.	CASRETGGANYGYTF	TGTGCCAGCAGGGAGACAGGGGGAGCTAACTATGGCTACACCTTC
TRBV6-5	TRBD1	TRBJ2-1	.	CASSYYQQGGYEQFF	TGTGCCAGCAGTTACTACCAACAGGGGGGCTATGAGCAGTTCTTC
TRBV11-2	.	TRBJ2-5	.	CASGREYQETQYF	TGTGCCAGCGGAAGGGAGTACCAAGAGACCCAATACTTC
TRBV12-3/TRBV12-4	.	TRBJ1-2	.	CASSLSQAYGYTF	TGTGCCAGCAGTTTGTCACAGGCCTATGGCTACACCTTC
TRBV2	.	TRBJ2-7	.	CASTRYRDEQYF	TGTGCCAGCACTCGTTACAGGGACGAGCAGTACTTC
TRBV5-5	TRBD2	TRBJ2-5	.	CASSSGSGRAGETQYF	TGTGCCAGCAGCTCCGGTAGCGGGAGGGCCGGAGAGACCCAGTACTTC
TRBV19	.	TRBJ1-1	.	CASILRGNGGNTEAFF	TGTGCCAGTATCCTGCGTGGGAACGGAGGGAACACTGAAGCTTTCTTT
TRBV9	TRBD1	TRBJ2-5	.	CASTPGQGLVETQYF	TGTGCCAGCACCCCGGGACAGGGGCTGGTGGAGACCCAGTACTTC
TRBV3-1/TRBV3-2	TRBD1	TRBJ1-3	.	CASSPWTGGNTIYF	TGTGCCAGCAGCCCCTGGACAGGGGGAAACACCATATATTTT
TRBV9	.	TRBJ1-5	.	CASSEGVQQPQHF	TGTGCCAGCAGCGAAGGAGTACAACAGCCCCAGCATTTT
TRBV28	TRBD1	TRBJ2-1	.	CASSSGGFTYNEQFF	TGTGCCAGCAGTTCAGGGGGCTTCACCTACAATGAGCAGTTCTTC
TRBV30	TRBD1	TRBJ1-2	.	CAWSVGGDREAFTYGYTF	TGTGCCTGGAGCGTTGGGGGGGACAGGGAAGCCTTCACCTATGGCTACACCTTC
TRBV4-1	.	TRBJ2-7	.	CASSHLLGGSYEQYF	TGCGCCAGCAGCCATCTCCTAGGGGGATCCTACGAGCAGTACTTC
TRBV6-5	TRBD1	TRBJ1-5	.	CASSQDRNNQPQHF	TGTGCCAGCAGTCAGGACAGGAACAATCAGCCCCAGCATTTT
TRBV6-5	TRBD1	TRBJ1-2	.	CASSRQGASNGYTF	TGTGCCAGCAGCCGACAGGGGGCTAGCAATGGCTACACCTTC
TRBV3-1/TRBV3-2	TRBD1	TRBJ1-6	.	CASSLRTGSYNSPLHF	TGTGCCAGCAGCCTTCGGACAGGAAGTTATAATTCACCCCTCCACTTT
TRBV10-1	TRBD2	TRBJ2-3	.	CASSVGGWTDTQYF	TGCGCCAGCAGTGTCGGGGGGTGGACAGATACGCAGTATTTT
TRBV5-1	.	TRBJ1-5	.	CASSLFQGDQPQHF	TGCGCCAGCAGCTTGTTTCAGGGCGATCAGCCCCAGCATTTT
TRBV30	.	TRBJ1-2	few	CAWRDSPYGYTF	TGTGCCTGGAGAGACAGTCCCTATGGCTACACCTTC
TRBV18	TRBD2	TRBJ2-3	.	CASSPPAAGGLVDTQYF	TGTGCCAGCTCACCACCGGCAGCGGGGGGGCTGGTAGATACGCAGTATTTT
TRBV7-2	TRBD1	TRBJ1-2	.	CASSPTGVRANYGYTF	TGTGCCAGCAGCCCGACAGGGGTCCGTGCTAACTATGGCTACACCTTC
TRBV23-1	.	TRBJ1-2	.	CASSQLSRVYGYTF	TGCGCCAGCAGTCAATTGTCCAGGGTTTATGGCTACACCTTC
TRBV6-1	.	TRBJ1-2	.	CASSEGRIGYGYTF	TGTGCCAGCAGTGAAGGGCGGATAGGCTATGGCTACACCTTC
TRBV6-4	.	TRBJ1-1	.	CASRLRDNTEAFF	TGTGCCAGCAGGCTGAGGGATAACACTGAAGCTTTCTTT
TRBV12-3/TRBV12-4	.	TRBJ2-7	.	CASSFVGRGEQYF	TGTGCCAGCAGTTTTGTCGGTCGGGGGGAGCAGTACTTC
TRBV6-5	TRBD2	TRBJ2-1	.	CASSYVAGANEQFF	TGTGCCAGCAGTTACGTAGCGGGGGCCAATGAGCAGTTCTTC
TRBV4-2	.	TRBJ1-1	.	CASSQVGGVPEAFF	TGTGCCAGCAGCCAAGTCGGAGGGGTACCTGAAGCTTTCTTT
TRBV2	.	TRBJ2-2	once	CASLVSGELFF	TGTGCCAGCCTCGTCTCCGGGGAGCTGTTTTTT
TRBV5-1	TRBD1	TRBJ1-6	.	CASSPGQGNSPLHF	TGCGCCAGCTCCCCGGGACAGGGGAATTCACCCCTCCACTTT
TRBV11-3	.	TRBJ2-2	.	CASSGISGNTGELFF	TGTGCCAGCAGCGGGATTAGCGGGAACACCGGGGAGCTGTTTTTT
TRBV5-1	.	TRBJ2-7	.	CANREQIYEQYF	TGCGCAAACCGGGAACAGATCTACGAGCAGTACTTC
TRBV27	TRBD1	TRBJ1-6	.	CASSATGPRNSPLHF	TGTGCCAGCAGTGCGACAGGGCCTAGAAATTCACCCCTCCACTTT
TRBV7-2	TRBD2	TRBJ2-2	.	CASSLGTLAGGGELFF	TGTGCCAGCAGCTTAGGAACCCTAGCGGGGGGCGGGGAGCTGTTTTTT
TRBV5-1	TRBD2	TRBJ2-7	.	CASSLGLAGSSYEQYF	TGCGCCAGCAGCTTGGGACTAGCGGGTTCCTCCTACGAGCAGTACTTC
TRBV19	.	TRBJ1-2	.	CASRLDRSAYGYTF	TGTGCCAGTAGACTCGACAGGTCTGCCTATGGCTACACCTTC